This T cell receptor beta chain was recovered during a study of blood T cells in healthy people across ages (dated by TCRdb to between 2015 and 2016). For context, the study as a whole: In model experiments, template switching captured roughly one uniquely barcoded TCR beta cDNA molecule for every two T cells. Age-related changes in TCR beta repertoire diversity were measured in the study by deep sequencing normalized with unique cDNA molecular identifiers. The donors were divided into four age groups: young (average roughly 17 years), middle-aged (approximately 41), aged (approximately 62) and long-lived (approximately 74). To avoid experimental bias, donors of different ages were distributed randomly across sequencing lanes. Two additional independent replicas of 1 million unique cDNA reads from the same blood draw were analyzed for two donors (one aged 18 to 30 and one aged 80 or older). Beyond this particular receptor, the publication reports: Compared with the aged group, the long-lived group had more naive CD4+ T cells, fewer expanded clones and increased TCR diversity, suggesting age selection. Estimates of total diversity based on one million sequenced T cells were considered lower bounds and underestimates. Observed TCR beta diversity per million T cells fell roughly linearly with age, and a significant reduction was already apparent by age about 36. Donor CMV infection status was unknown, potentially confounding age-related changes in expanded clonotypes. Bulk unsorted PBMC profiling prevented conclusive comparison of naive and antigen-experienced compartments. There was a strong correlation between observed TCR beta diversity and the percentage of naive T cells measured by flow cytometry.

The donors were roughly 39 Caucasian individuals from Russia, aged roughly 6 to 100 years, who were systemically healthy. Around 10 milliliters of peripheral blood were collected from each donor into EDTA-treated Vacutainer tubes. PBMCs were isolated by Ficoll-Paque density-gradient centrifugation, with at least 6 million obtained per sample. Trizol reagent was used to extract total RNA from PBMCs, with at least 5 micrograms per sample. The percentages of naive CD45RAhigh/CD27high T cells were determined by flow cytometry on a PBMC aliquot from every donor. Points on this clonotype: The target of this receptor is not known. Base quality data are lacking; no much larger clone is found one base away.

Library method: 5' RACE. These reads were obtained on an Illumina HiSeq 2500. A second PCR of roughly 7 to 11 cycles was performed with a sample-barcoded 5' primer and a J-beta primer mix. A template-switch 5' adaptor carrying 12 random nucleotides introduced a unique molecular identifier onto each TCR beta cDNA molecule. Each sample yielded at least 2.5 million CDR3-containing paired-end reads. All of the RNA was converted into first-strand cDNA using the Mint cDNA synthesis kit, with a TRBC-specific oligonucleotide serving as the primer. Following uracil-DNA glycosylase treatment, all cDNA underwent a first 18-cycle PCR with the universal primers M1SS and BC2_uni_R. As for the original processing: Each sample was normalized by randomly selecting 1 million high-quality reads, each carrying a distinct molecular identifier. Reads sharing molecular identifiers were discarded rather than binned into consensus sequences. MiTCR, run with a Q25 quality threshold and the strictest error-elimination algorithm, handled CDR3 identification, clonotype clustering and error correction. Lower-bound total TCR beta diversity was estimated with a nonparametric unseen species model using Euler transformation. TCRdb trimmed public reads at Q25 via fastp, called clones via MiXCR and kept in-frame beta chains. Here each entry gathers all rows of one CDR3 protein and keeps the most common genes and DNA. These V and J calls rely on TCRdb rather than the paper's analysis. Counted in this sample were about 750,000 distinct CDR3 sequences; 53% of them appeared once. Of the sample, around 40% falls within the top ten clones.

Taken from the germline V gene, the CDR1 and CDR2 loops are MDHEN and SYDVKM. The CDR3 measures 15 amino acids from cysteine to phenylalanine. Left in the record is the CDR3 DNA by itself, 45 bases read in frame from the first base. The rearranged chain carries TRBV28 and TRBJ2-7; no D segment can be confidently identified. The tail of the sequence fits TRBJ2-1 better, so the J call may be wrong. The source material was blood. This receptor was taken from a man older than 75 in good health. The CDR3 sequence is CASSSQTFSYNEQFF. The nucleotide sequence is TGTGCCAGCAGTTCCCAAACCTTCTCCTACAATGAGCAGTTCTTC.